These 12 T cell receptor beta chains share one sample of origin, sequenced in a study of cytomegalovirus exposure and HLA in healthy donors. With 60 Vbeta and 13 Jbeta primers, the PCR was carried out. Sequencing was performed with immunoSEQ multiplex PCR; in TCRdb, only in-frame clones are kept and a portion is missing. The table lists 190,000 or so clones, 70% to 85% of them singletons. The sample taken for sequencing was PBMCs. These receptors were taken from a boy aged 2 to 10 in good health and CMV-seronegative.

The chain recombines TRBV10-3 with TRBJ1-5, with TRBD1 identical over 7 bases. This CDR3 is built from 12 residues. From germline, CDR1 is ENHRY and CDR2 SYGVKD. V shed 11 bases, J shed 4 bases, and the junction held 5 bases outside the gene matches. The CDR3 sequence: CAPGGINQPQHF. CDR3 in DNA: TGTGCCCCAGGGGGGATTAATCAGCCCCAGCATTTT.

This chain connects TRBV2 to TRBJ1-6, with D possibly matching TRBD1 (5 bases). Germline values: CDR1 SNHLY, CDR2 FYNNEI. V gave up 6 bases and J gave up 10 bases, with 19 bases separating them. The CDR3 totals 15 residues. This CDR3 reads CASRGLGPKGSPLHF. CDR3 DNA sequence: TGTGCCAGCAGGGGCTTGGGGCCAAAAGGGTCACCCCTCCACTTT.

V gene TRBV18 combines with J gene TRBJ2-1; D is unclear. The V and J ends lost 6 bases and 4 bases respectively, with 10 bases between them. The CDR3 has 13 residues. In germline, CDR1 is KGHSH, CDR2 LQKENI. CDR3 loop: CASSSESYNEQFF. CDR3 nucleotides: TGTGCCAGCTCTTCCGAGAGTTACAATGAGCAGTTCTTC.

The CDR3 protein is CAISPGQGIDEQFF. Here the CDR3 DNA reads TGTGCCATCAGTCCGGGACAGGGTATCGATGAGCAGTTCTTC. The chain links TRBV10-3 to TRBJ2-1, with 9 positions matching TRBD1. The germline V gene encodes CDR1 ENHRY and CDR2 SYGVKD. The V gene end was trimmed by 5 bases and the J gene end by 8 bases; junction bases not matched to a gene: 7. The CDR3 is 14 amino acids.

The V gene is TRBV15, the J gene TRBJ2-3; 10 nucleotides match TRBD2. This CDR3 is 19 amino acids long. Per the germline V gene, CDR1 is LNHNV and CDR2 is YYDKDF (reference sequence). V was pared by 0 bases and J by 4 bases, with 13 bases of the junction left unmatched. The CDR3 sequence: CATSRDKRRERGGADTQYF. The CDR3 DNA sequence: TGTGCCACCAGCAGAGATAAGAGACGGGAGCGGGGGGGGGCAGATACGCAGTATTTT.

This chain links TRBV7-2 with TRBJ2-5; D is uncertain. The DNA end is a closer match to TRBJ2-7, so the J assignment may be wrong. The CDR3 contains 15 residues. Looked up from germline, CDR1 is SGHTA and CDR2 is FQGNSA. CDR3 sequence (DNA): TGTGCCAGCAGCTTTACGGCGGCCAAGAACTACGAGCAGTACTTC. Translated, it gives CASSFTAAKNYEQYF.

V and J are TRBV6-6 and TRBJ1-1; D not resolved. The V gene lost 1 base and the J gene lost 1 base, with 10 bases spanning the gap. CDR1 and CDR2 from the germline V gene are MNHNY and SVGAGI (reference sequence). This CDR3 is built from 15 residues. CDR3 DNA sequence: TGTGCCAGCAGTTACTGGGAGTTGACGAACACTGAAGCTTTCTTT. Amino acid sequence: CASSYWELTNTEAFF.

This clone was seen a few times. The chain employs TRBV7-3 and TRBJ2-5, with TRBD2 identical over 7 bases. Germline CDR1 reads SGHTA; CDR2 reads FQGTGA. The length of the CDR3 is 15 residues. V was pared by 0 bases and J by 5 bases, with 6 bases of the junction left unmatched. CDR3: CASSLTGGGLETQYF. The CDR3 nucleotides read TGTGCCAGCAGCTTAACTGGGGGGGGTCTTGAGACCCAGTACTTC.

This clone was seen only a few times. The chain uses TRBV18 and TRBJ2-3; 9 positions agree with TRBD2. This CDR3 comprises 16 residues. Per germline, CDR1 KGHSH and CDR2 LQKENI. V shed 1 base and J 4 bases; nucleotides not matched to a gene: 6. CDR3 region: CASSPLGTSPSDTQYF. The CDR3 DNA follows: TGTGCCAGCTCACCACTCGGGACTAGCCCATCAGATACGCAGTATTTT.

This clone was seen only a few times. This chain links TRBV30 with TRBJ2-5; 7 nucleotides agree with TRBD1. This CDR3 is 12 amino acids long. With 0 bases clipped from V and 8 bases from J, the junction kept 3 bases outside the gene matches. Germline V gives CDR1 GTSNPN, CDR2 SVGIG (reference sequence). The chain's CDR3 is CAWSVHRGTQYF. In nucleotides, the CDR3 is TGTGCCTGGAGTGTACACAGGGGAACCCAGTACTTC.

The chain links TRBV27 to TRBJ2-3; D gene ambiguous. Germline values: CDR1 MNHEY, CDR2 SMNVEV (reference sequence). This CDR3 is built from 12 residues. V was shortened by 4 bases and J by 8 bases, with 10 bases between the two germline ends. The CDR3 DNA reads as TGTGCCAGCAGTTCCCCCTCCGGTACGCAGTATTTT. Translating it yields CASSSPSGTQYF.

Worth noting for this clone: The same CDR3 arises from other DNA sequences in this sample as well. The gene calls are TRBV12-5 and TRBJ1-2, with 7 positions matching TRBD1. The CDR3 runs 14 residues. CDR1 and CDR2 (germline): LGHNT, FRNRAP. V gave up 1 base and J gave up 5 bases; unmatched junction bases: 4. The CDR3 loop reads CASGLGPGGYGYTF. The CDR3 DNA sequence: TGTGCTAGTGGTTTGGGTCCAGGGGGTTATGGCTACACCTTC.